This TCR beta chain is from a study of shared clonotypes between healthy human individuals. This clone is a singleton in its sample. Sequencing was performed with immunoSEQ multiplex PCR; in TCRdb, only in-frame clones are kept and a portion is missing. The top ten clones hold over 10% of a sample with 520,000 or so clones, less than 85% of them seen once. Trimming took 6 bases from V and 0 from J, leaving 7 bases between them. The CDR3 is made up of 13 amino acids. Germline V lookup: CDR1 MNHEY, CDR2 SVGAGI. The clonotype was recovered from a middle-aged woman in good health. Some clones in this sample may be carry-over from other donors' samples. V is TRBV6-5 and J is TRBJ2-3; perhaps TRBD2 as D (5 bases). Sequenced material: PBMCs. CDR3 residues: CASRSGSTDTQYF. The CDR3 bases are TGTGCCAGCAGGAGCGGTAGCACAGATACGCAGTATTTT.